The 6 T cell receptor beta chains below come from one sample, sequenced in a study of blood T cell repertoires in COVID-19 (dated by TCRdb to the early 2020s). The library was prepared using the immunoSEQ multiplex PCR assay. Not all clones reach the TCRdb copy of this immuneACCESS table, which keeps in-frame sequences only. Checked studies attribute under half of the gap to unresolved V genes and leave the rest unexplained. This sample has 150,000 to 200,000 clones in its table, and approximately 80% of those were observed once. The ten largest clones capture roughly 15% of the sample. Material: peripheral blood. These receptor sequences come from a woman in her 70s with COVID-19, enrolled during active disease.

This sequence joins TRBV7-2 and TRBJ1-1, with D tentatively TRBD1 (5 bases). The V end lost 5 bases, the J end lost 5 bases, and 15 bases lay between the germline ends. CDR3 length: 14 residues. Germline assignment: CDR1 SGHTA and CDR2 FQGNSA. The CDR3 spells CASSTQRGETEAFF. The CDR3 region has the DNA TGTGCCAGCAGCACCCAGCGGGGGGAGACTGAAGCTTTCTTT.

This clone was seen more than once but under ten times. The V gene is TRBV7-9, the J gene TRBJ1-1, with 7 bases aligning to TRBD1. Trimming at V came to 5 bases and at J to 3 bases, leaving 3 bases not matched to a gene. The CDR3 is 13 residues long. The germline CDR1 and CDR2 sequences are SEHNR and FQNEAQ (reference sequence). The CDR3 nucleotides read TGTGCCAGCAGCGTGGGACAGCACACTGAAGCTTTCTTT. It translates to CASSVGQHTEAFF.

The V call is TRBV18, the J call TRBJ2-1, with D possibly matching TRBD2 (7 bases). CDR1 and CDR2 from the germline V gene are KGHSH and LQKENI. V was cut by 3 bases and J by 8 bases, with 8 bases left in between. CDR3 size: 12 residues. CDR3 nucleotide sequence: TGTGCCAGCTCACCCGGGGGGCATGAGCAGTTCTTC. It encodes CASSPGGHEQFF.

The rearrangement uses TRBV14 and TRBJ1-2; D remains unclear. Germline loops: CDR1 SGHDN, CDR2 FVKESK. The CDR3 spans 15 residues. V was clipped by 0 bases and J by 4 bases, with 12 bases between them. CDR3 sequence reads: CASSQDHRALYGYTF. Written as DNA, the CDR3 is TGTGCCAGCAGCCAAGATCACAGAGCTCTCTATGGCTACACCTTC.

The CDR3 DNA sequence: TGTGCCAGCAGTTACGGCGGGAGCAAAAGGGAGCAGTTCTTC. Its translation: CASSYGGSKREQFF. The chain combines TRBV6-5 with TRBJ2-1; TRBD2 matches 7 bases. This CDR3 region has 14 residues. Germline CDR1 MNHEY, CDR2 SVGAGI. Losses at the gene ends were 2 bases for V and 10 bases for J; bases not matched to a gene: 8.

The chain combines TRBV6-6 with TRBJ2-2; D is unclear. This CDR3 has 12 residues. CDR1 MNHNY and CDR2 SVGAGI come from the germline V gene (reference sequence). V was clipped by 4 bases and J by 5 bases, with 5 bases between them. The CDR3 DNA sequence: TGTGCCAGCAGTTTTGAGACCGGGGAGCTGTTTTTT. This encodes CASSFETGELFF.